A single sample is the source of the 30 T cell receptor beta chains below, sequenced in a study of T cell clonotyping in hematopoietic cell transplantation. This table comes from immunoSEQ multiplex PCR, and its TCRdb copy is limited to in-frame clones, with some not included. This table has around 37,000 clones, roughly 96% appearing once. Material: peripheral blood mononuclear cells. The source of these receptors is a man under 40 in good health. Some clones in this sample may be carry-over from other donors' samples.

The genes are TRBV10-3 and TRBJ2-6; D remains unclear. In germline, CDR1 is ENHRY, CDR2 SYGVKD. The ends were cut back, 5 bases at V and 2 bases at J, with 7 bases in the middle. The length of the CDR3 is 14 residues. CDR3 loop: CAISIGTGANVLTF. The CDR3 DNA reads TGTGCCATCAGTATAGGGACTGGGGCCAACGTCCTGACTTTC.

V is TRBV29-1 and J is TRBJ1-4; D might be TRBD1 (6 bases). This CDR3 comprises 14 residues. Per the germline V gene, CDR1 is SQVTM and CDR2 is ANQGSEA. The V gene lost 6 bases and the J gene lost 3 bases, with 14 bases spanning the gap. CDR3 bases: TGCAGCGTCGCCCAGGGACAAGCTAATGAAAAACTGTTTTTT. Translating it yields CSVAQGQANEKLFF.

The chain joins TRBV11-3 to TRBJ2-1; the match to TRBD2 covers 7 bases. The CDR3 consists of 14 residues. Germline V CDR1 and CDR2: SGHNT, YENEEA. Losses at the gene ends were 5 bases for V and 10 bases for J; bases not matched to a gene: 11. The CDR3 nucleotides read TGTGCCAGCAGCCCCGGGACTATTTCGTTAGAGCAGTTCTTC. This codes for CASSPGTISLEQFF.

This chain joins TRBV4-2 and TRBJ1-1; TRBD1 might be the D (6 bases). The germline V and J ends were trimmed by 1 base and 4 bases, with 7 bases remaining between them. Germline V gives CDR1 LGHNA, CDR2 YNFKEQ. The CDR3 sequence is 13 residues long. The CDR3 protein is CASSQVRGTEAFF. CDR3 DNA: TGTGCCAGCAGCCAAGTCAGGGGCACTGAAGCTTTCTTT.

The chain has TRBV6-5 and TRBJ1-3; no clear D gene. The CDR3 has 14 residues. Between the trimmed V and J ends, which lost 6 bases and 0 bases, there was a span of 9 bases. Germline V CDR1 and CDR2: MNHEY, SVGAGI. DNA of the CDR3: TGTGCCAGCAGCGACGGCGGCTCTGGAAACACCATATATTTT. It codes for CASSDGGSGNTIYF.

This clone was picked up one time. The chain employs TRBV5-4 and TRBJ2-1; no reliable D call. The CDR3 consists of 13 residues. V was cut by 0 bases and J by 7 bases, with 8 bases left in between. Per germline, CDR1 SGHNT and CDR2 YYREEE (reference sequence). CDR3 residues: CASSLARGNEQFF. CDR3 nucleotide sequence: TGTGCCAGCAGCTTGGCCCGCGGAAATGAGCAGTTCTTC.

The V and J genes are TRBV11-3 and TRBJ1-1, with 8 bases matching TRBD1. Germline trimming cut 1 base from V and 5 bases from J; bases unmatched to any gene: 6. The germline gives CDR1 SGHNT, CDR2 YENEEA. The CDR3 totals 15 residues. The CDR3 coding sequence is TGTGCCAGCAGCTTAGGCCCTACAGGGGGTACTGAAGCTTTCTTT. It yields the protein CASSLGPTGGTEAFF.

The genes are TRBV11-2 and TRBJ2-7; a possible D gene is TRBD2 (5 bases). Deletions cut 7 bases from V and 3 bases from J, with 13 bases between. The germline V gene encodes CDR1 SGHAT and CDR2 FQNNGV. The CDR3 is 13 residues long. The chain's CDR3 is CASTSGLIYEQYF. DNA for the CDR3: TGTGCCAGCACCTCAGGACTGATCTACGAGCAGTACTTC.

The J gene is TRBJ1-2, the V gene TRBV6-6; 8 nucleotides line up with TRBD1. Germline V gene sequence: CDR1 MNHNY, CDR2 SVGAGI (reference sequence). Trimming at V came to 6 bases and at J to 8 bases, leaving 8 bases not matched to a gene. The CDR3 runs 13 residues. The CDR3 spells CASRLQGEGGYTF. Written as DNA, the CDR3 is TGTGCCAGCAGGCTACAGGGGGAAGGGGGCTACACCTTC.

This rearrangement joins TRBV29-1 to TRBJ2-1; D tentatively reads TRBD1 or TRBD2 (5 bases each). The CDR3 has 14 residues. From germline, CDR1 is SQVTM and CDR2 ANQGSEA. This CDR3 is CTVRVGEAYNEQFF. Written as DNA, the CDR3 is TGCACCGTAAGGGTGGGGGAAGCCTACAATGAGCAGTTCTTC.

CDR3 sequence: CASSLGLAGGFQETQYF. The CDR3 region has the DNA TGCGCCAGCAGCTTGGGCCTAGCGGGGGGGTTCCAAGAGACCCAGTACTTC. The genes are TRBV5-1 and TRBJ2-5, with 12 bases fitting TRBD2. The CDR3 extends over 17 amino acids. Germline V lookup: CDR1 SGHRS, CDR2 YFSETQ. V trimming: 0 bases; J trimming: 1 base; junction bases outside the gene matches: 4.

CDR3 bases: TGTGCCAGCAGCCAAGGTTTGGCTTCGGAACCCCTCCACTTT. The encoded protein is CASSQGLASEPLHF. This chain joins TRBV4-2 and TRBJ1-6; no clear D. The CDR3 is 14 residues long. Germline V gene lookup returns CDR1 LGHNA and CDR2 YNFKEQ. The V end was cut by 1 base, the J end by 12 bases, with 13 bases between.

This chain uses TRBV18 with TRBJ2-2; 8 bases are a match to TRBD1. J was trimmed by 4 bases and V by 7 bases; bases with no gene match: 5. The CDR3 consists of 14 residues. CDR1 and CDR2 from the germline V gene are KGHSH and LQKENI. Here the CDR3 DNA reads TGTGCCAGCTGTGACAGGGGAAGCACCGGGGAGCTGTTTTTT. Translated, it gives CASCDRGSTGELFF.

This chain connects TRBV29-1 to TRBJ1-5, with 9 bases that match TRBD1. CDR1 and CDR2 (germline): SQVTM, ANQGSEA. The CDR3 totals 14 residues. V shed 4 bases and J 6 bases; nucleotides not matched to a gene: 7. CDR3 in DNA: TGCAGCGTTGTGACAGGGGGATCTGGTCAGCCCCAGCATTTT. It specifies CSVVTGGSGQPQHF.

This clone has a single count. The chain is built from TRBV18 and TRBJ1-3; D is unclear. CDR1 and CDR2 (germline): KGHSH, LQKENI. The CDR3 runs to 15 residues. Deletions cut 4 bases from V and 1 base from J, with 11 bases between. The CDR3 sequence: CASSQAHGSGNTIYF. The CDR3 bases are TGTGCCAGCTCACAAGCACATGGATCTGGAAACACCATATATTTT.

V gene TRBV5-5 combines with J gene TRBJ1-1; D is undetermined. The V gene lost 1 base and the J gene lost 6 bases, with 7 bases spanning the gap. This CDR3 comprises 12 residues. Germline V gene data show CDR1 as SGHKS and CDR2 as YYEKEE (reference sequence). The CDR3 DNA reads TGTGCCAGCAGCTTGATCAGAGCTGAAGCTTTCTTT. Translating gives CASSLIRAEAFF.

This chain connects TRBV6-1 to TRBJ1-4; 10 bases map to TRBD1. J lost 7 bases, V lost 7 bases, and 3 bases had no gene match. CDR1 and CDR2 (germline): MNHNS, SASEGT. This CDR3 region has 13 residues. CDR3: CASTGQGGEKLFF. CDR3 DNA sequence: TGTGCCAGCACCGGACAGGGGGGTGAAAAACTGTTTTTT.

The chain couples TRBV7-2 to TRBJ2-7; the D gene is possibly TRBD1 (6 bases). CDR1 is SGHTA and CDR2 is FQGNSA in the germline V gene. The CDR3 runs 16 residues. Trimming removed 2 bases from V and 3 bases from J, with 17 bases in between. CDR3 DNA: TGTGCCAGCAGCTTAAACGGACAGAGAGCGTACTACGAGCAGTACTTC. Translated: CASSLNGQRAYYEQYF.

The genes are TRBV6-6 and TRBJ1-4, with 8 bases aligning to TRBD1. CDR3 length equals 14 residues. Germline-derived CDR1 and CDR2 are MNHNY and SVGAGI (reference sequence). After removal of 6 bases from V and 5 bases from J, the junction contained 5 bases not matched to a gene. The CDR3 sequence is CASRRDRLNEKLFF. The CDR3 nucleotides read TGTGCCAGCAGGAGGGACAGGCTAAATGAAAAACTGTTTTTT.

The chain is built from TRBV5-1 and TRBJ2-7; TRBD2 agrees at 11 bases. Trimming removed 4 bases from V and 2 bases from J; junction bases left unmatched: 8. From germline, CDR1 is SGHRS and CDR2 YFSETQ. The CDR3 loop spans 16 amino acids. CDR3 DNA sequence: TGCGCCAGCAGCGTGGCCGGGACTAGCGGTGCCTACGAGCAGTACTTC. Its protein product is CASSVAGTSGAYEQYF.

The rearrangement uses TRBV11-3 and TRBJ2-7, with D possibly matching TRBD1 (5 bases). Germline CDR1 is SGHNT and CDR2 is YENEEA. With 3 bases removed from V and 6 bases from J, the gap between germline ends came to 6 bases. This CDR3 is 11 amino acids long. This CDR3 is CASSLGREQYF. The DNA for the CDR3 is TGTGCCAGCAGCTTGGGGCGCGAGCAGTACTTC.

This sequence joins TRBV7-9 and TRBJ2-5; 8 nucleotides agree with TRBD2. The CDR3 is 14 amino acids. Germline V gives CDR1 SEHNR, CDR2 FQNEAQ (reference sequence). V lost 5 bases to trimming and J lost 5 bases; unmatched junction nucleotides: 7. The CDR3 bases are TGTGCCAGCAGCATCCCGGGACTAGGCGAGACCCAGTACTTC. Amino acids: CASSIPGLGETQYF.

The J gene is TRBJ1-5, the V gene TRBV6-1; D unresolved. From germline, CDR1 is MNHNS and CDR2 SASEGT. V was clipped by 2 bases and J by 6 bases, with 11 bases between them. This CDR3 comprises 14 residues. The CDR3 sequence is CASSELLDVQPQHF. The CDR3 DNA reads TGTGCCAGCAGTGAATTGCTGGACGTTCAGCCCCAGCATTTT.

The CDR3: CASSVAGNPLNYEQYF. For the CDR3, the DNA is TGTGCCAGCAGCGTAGCGGGGAATCCTTTAAACTACGAGCAGTACTTC. The chain uses TRBV9 and TRBJ2-7; a possible D gene is TRBD2 (5 bases). CDR3 size: 16 residues. Germline assignment: CDR1 SGDLS and CDR2 YYNGEE. Trimming shortened V by 0 bases and J by 3 bases, and 16 bases separated the two germline ends.

The CDR3 loop is CASSLEDDRGQETQYF. The CDR3, as DNA: TGTGCCAGCAGCTTAGAGGACGACAGAGGACAAGAGACCCAGTACTTC. The chain recombines TRBV11-3 with TRBJ2-5, with a tentative D call TRBD1 (5 bases). Germline CDR1 and CDR2: SGHNT and YENEEA. The CDR3 is 16 residues long. Trimming left V 0 bases short and J 2 bases short, with 13 bases between. The variable domain in full, completed from reference TRBV11-3 and TRBJ2-5, reads EAGVVQSPRYKIIEKKQPVAFWCNPISGHNTLYWYLQNLGQGPELLIRYENEEAVDDSQLPKDRFSAERLKGVDSTLKIQPAELGDSAVYLCASSLEDDRGQETQYFGPGTRLLVL.

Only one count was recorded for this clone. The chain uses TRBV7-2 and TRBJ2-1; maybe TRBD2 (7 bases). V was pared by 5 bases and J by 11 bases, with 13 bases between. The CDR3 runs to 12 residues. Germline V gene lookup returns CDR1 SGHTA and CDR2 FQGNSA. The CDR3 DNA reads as TGTGCCAGCAGCGCCGGGGGGCGGCAGCAGTTCTTC. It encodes CASSAGGRQQFF. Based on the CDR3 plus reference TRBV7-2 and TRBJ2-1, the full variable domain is GAGVSQSPSNKVTEKGKDVELRCDPISGHTALYWYRQSLGQGLEFLIYFQGNSAPDKSGLPSDRFSAERTGGSVSTLTIQRTQQEDSAVYLCASSAGGRQQFFGPGTRLTVL.

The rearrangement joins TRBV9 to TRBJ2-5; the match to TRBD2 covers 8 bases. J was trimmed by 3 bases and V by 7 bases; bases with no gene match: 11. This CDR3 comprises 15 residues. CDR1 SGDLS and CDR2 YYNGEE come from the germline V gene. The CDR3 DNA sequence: TGTGCCAGCGGGCGACAGGCGGGGGGTGAAGAGACCCAGTACTTC. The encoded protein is CASGRQAGGEETQYF.

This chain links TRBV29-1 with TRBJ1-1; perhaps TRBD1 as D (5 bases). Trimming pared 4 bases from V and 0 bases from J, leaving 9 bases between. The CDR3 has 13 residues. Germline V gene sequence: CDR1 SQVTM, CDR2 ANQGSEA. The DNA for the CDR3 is TGCAGCGTTGGACAGCGCATGAACACTGAAGCTTTCTTT. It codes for CSVGQRMNTEAFF.

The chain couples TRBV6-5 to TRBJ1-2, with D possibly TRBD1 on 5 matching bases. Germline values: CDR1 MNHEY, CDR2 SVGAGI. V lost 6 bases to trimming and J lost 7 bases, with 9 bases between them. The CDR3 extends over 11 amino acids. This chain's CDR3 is CASSPGFGYTF. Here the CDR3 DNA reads TGTGCCAGCAGCCCAGGGTTTGGCTACACCTTC.

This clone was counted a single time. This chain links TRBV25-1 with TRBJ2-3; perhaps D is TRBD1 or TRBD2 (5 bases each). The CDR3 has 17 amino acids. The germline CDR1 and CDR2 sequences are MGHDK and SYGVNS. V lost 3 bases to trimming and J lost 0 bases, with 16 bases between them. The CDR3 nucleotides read TGTGCCAGCAGTGAGGCCGGGACCGTTACTAGCACAGATACGCAGTATTTT. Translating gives CASSEAGTVTSTDTQYF.